This is a list of T cell receptor beta chains from one sample in a study of T cell responses to AZD1222 COVID-19 vaccine. Generated by immunoSEQ multiplex PCR, the TCRdb table keeps only in-frame clones and is missing some. The sample records 96,000 or so clones, 89% being singletons. This specimen consisted of peripheral blood, obtained on day 0 of AZD1222 vaccination. The receptors come from an adult in good health. CDR3s include the opening cysteine and the closing phenylalanine or tryptophan. The D gene is left open where the match is weak. Only some rows state a clone size, as once, few, many or a class for expanded clones.

j_call v_call clone_size d_call cdr3_aa cdr3_nt
TRBJ2-3 TRBV6-5 NA NA CASSPFGSTDTQYF TGTGCCAGCAGTCCCTTTGGTAGCACAGATACGCAGTATTTT
TRBJ2-7 TRBV6-1 few NA CASSEAETSSYEQYF TGTGCCAGCAGTGAAGCTGAGACGTCTTCCTACGAGCAGTACTTC
TRBJ1-1 TRBV29-1 NA NA CSAGQRNTEAFF TGCAGCGCCGGACAAAGGAACACTGAAGCTTTCTTT
TRBJ1-2 TRBV19 NA NA CASSIEEDSAKVYGYTF TGTGCCAGTAGTATAGAGGAGGACTCAGCAAAGGTCTATGGCTACACCTTC
TRBJ2-7 TRBV7-8 NA TRBD2 CASSFGLAGTYEQYF TGTGCCAGCAGCTTTGGACTAGCGGGCACCTACGAGCAGTACTTC
TRBJ2-1 TRBV2 once TRBD2 CASSGPSGYNEQFF TGTGCCAGCAGTGGTCCTAGCGGTTACAATGAGCAGTTCTTC
TRBJ2-1 TRBV7-2 NA NA CASSLVIPYNEQFF TGTGCCAGCAGCTTAGTAATCCCCTACAATGAGCAGTTCTTC
TRBJ2-7 TRBV3-1/TRBV3-2 NA NA CASSQAWYQYF TGTGCCAGCAGCCAAGCTTGGTACCAGTACTTC
TRBJ2-7 TRBV11-2 NA TRBD1 CASSSTDRGAYEQYF TGTGCCAGCAGCTCAACGGACAGGGGAGCCTACGAGCAGTACTTC
TRBJ1-5 TRBV19 NA NA CASSPSQGENQPQHF TGTGCCAGTAGCCCGAGTCAGGGAGAAAATCAGCCCCAGCATTTT
TRBJ2-3 TRBV6-2/TRBV6-3 NA NA CASSYLGGSTDTQYF TGTGCCAGCAGTTACTTGGGGGGTAGCACAGATACGCAGTATTTT
TRBJ2-3 TRBV2 once TRBD2 CARSSGDTDTQYF TGTGCCAGAAGTAGCGGGGACACAGATACGCAGTATTTT
TRBJ2-1 TRBV7-8 NA NA CASSPAGTHNEQFF TGTGCCAGCAGCCCTGCCGGGACTCACAATGAGCAGTTCTTC
TRBJ1-2 TRBV4-3 NA NA CASSQNLRIGQNGYTF TGCGCCAGCAGCCAAAATCTAAGAATAGGACAGAATGGCTACACCTTC
TRBJ1-4 TRBV10-3 NA NA CAITARDGEKLFF TGTGCCATCACCGCCAGGGATGGTGAAAAACTGTTTTTT
TRBJ2-1 TRBV5-1 NA TRBD1 CASSSGTGTGNEQFF TGCGCCAGCAGCTCCGGGACAGGGACAGGTAATGAGCAGTTCTTC
TRBJ2-1 TRBV5-1 NA NA CASSLETYNEQFF TGCGCCAGCAGCTTGGAGACTTACAATGAGCAGTTCTTC
TRBJ1-6 TRBV5-1 NA NA CASSFYDQRRNSPLHF TGCGCCAGCAGCTTCTACGATCAGAGACGAAATTCACCCCTCCACTTT
TRBJ1-3 TRBV29-1 NA NA CSVGETGNTIYF TGCAGCGTAGGCGAAACTGGAAACACCATATATTTT
TRBJ1-1 TRBV7-2 once NA CASSFPQNEAFF TGTGCCAGCAGCTTTCCCCAGAATGAAGCTTTCTTT
TRBJ2-3 TRBV10-1 once NA CASSPGYTDTQYF TGCGCCAGCAGCCCAGGATACACAGATACGCAGTATTTT
TRBJ1-5 TRBV7-2 NA NA CASSLNFAVQPQHF TGTGCCAGCAGCTTAAACTTCGCGGTACAGCCCCAGCATTTT
TRBJ2-2 TRBV9 NA TRBD1 CASSADRAYTGELFF TGTGCCAGCAGCGCCGACAGGGCGTACACCGGGGAGCTGTTTTTT
TRBJ1-1 TRBV30 NA NA CAWSVLEGRTNTEAFF TGTGCCTGGAGTGTACTAGAGGGCCGGACAAACACTGAAGCTTTCTTT
TRBJ2-2 TRBV2 NA NA CASSGPGAQLGELFF TGTGCCAGCAGTGGGCCGGGGGCCCAACTCGGGGAGCTGTTTTTT
TRBJ2-1 TRBV2 NA TRBD2 CASSALLAGLSDNEQFF TGTGCCAGCAGCGCACTGCTAGCGGGCTTAAGTGACAATGAGCAGTTCTTC
TRBJ2-1 TRBV9 NA TRBD2 CASSPLSRGGYNEQFF TGTGCCAGCAGCCCTCTCTCTCGCGGGGGTTACAATGAGCAGTTCTTC
TRBJ2-7 TRBV5-4 NA NA CASSSTYEQYF TGTGCCAGCAGCTCTACCTACGAGCAGTACTTC
TRBJ2-7 TRBV2 NA NA CASSGRPSSYEQYF TGTGCCAGCAGTGGGCGGCCCAGCTCCTACGAGCAGTACTTC
TRBJ1-2 TRBV5-8 NA NA CASTQGGPGYGYTF TGTGCCAGCACCCAAGGGGGGCCAGGCTATGGCTACACCTTC
TRBJ1-6 TRBV2 NA NA CASSPLMENSPLHF TGTGCCAGCAGTCCTTTAATGGAAAATTCACCCCTCCACTTT
TRBJ1-4 TRBV4-3 NA NA CASSQDLVSTATNEKLFF TGCGCCAGCAGCCAAGATCTGGTCTCGACTGCAACTAATGAAAAACTGTTTTTT
TRBJ2-7 TRBV29-1 NA TRBD1 CSVAGTGVYEQYF TGCAGCGTGGCCGGGACAGGGGTTTACGAGCAGTACTTC
TRBJ1-1 TRBV30 NA NA CAWSVRAHQAFF TGTGCCTGGAGTGTACGGGCACATCAAGCTTTCTTT
TRBJ1-2 TRBV2 NA NA CASSTGSGYTF TGTGCCAGCAGCACAGGGAGCGGCTACACCTTC
TRBJ1-1 TRBV7-2 NA TRBD1 CASSPPRGLVGAFF TGTGCCAGCAGCCCACCCAGGGGGCTGGTTGGAGCTTTCTTT
TRBJ1-5 TRBV6-2/TRBV6-3 NA NA CASSFRDEGQPQHF TGTGCCAGCAGTTTCCGGGACGAGGGTCAGCCCCAGCATTTT
TRBJ1-4 TRBV2 NA NA CASRVYATNEKLFF TGTGCCAGCAGGGTGTATGCAACTAATGAAAAACTGTTTTTT
TRBJ1-2 TRBV20-1 NA NA CSAIGNGYTF TGCAGTGCTATAGGGAATGGCTACACCTTC
TRBJ1-2 TRBV7-2 NA NA CASSFGWSYGYTF TGTGCCAGCAGCTTCGGGTGGTCCTATGGCTACACCTTC
TRBJ2-1 TRBV6-2/TRBV6-3 NA TRBD1 CASSYPLIGTVVLNEQFF TGTGCCAGCAGTTACCCCCTGATTGGGACAGTGGTATTGAATGAGCAGTTCTTC
TRBJ1-5 TRBV18 NA NA CASSPAVNSNQPQHF TGTGCCAGCTCACCTGCAGTAAATAGCAATCAGCCCCAGCATTTT
TRBJ1-1 TRBV27 NA NA CASSLSPDPNTEAFF TGTGCCAGCAGTTTATCTCCGGATCCGAACACTGAAGCTTTCTTT
TRBJ2-5 TRBV7-7 NA TRBD2 CASSLAPGLGETQYF TGTGCTAGCAGCTTAGCTCCGGGACTAGGGGAGACCCAGTACTTC
TRBJ1-2 TRBV5-1 NA NA CASSLRTDNGYTF TGCGCCAGCAGCTTAAGGACAGACAATGGCTACACCTTC